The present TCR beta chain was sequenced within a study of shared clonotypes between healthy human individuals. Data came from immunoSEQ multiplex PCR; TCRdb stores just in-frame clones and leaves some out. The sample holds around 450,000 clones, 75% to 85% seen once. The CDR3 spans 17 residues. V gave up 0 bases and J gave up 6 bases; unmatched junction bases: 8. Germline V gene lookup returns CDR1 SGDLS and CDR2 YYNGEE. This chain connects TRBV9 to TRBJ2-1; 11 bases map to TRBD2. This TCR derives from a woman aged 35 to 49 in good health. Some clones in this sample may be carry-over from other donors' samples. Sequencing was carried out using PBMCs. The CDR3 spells CASSVGLAGSLSNEQFF. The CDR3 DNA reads TGTGCCAGCAGCGTAGGACTAGCGGGATCCCTCTCCAATGAGCAGTTCTTC.